These 15 T cell receptor beta chains were sequenced from one sample in a study of cytomegalovirus exposure and HLA in healthy donors. The study ran its PCR with 60 Vbeta and 13 Jbeta primers. Here immunoSEQ multiplex PCR was the method, and the copy in TCRdb shows in-frame clones only, minus some. Of approximately 100,000 clones listed, around two thirds are singletons. Material for sequencing was PBMCs. These receptor sequences come from a human donor in good health.

This clone appeared a few times. V and J are TRBV28 and TRBJ1-2; 10 bases align to TRBD1. V gave up 0 bases and J gave up 5 bases; unmatched junction bases: 0. This CDR3 spans 14 amino acids. CDR1 and CDR2 from the germline V gene are MDHEN and SYDVKM. CDR3 nucleotide sequence: TGTGCCAGCAGTTTATGGGACAGGGGGTATGGCTACACCTTC. It encodes CASSLWDRGYGYTF.

The rearrangement uses TRBV28 and TRBJ2-3; 8 positions agree with TRBD2. Germline CDR1 MDHEN, CDR2 SYDVKM. The length of the CDR3 is 14 residues. V shed 5 bases and J 14 bases; nucleotides not matched to a gene: 15. CDR3 in amino acids: CASSVISASGYLYF. CDR3 DNA sequence: TGTGCCAGCAGTGTGATCTCCGCTAGCGGGTATCTGTATTTT.

This clone was seen a handful of times. This chain connects TRBV21-1 to TRBJ2-7; TRBD1, the D gene given by the table, was not confirmed from the DNA. TRBV21-1 is listed as a pseudogene. The CDR3 consists of 19 residues. CDR3 in DNA: TGTGCCAGCAGCAAAGGGTCCCAAACCGAGGACAGGGGATTCTACGAGCAGTACTTC. Its translation: CASSKGSQTEDRGFYEQYF.

This chain connects TRBV7-2 to TRBJ1-1; weak D call: TRBD1 (5 bases). The V and J ends lost 2 bases and 7 bases respectively, with 14 bases between them. This CDR3 spans 14 amino acids. The germline gives CDR1 SGHTA, CDR2 FQGNSA. The CDR3 sequence is CASSLSISRVEAFF. The CDR3 DNA reads as TGTGCCAGCAGCTTATCTATCAGCAGGGTTGAAGCTTTCTTT.

This clone was observed a few times. The chain employs TRBV7-2 and TRBJ2-2, with 7 bases identical to TRBD2. This CDR3 is built from 15 residues. Germline V CDR1 and CDR2: SGHTA, FQGNSA. V gave up 4 bases and J gave up 0 bases; unmatched junction bases: 2. The CDR3 nucleotides are TGTGCCAGCAGCTCTGGACTAGCGAACACCGGGGAGCTGTTTTTT. This translates into CASSSGLANTGELFF.

The genes are TRBV6-1 and TRBJ2-3; D is unclear. V was clipped by 2 bases and J by 2 bases, with 8 bases between them. Germline CDR1 and CDR2: MNHNS and SASEGT. CDR3 length equals 14 residues. The DNA of the CDR3 is TGTGCCAGCAGTGAACCTGTTCTCACAGATACGCAGTATTTT. Its protein product is CASSEPVLTDTQYF.

The rearrangement uses TRBV15 and TRBJ2-3; 7 bases are a match to TRBD2. V gave up 6 bases and J gave up 2 bases; unmatched junction bases: 11. The CDR3 loop spans 16 amino acids. Germline assignment: CDR1 LNHNV and CDR2 YYDKDF (reference sequence). This CDR3 reads CATRGLGGGHTDTQYF. As DNA, the CDR3 is TGTGCCACCAGGGGATTGGGCGGGGGTCACACAGATACGCAGTATTTT.

This clone occurred a few times. J is TRBJ1-5 and V is TRBV5-4; a possible D gene is TRBD1 (5 bases). V lost 4 bases and J 4 bases, leaving 9 bases between the germline ends. The length of the CDR3 is 13 residues. Germline values: CDR1 SGHNT, CDR2 YYREEE (reference sequence). CDR3 amino acids: CASSGGMNQPQHF. The CDR3 DNA follows: TGTGCCAGCAGCGGGGGGATGAATCAGCCCCAGCATTTT.

This clone was recorded only once. The chain recombines TRBV5-5 with TRBJ2-5; 10 nucleotides agree with TRBD2. The V gene end was trimmed by 2 bases and the J gene end by 5 bases; junction bases not matched to a gene: 12. The germline CDR1 and CDR2 sequences are SGHKS and YYEKEE (reference sequence). This CDR3 has 17 amino acids. The CDR3 DNA follows: TGTGCCAGCAGCTTTGGGCTAGCGGGGGTCAAGTGGGAGACCCAGTACTTC. The encoded protein is CASSFGLAGVKWETQYF.

V usage is TRBV19 and J usage is TRBJ2-7; TRBD2 might be the D (6 bases). CDR1 and CDR2 (germline): LNHDA, SQIVND (reference sequence). The CDR3 runs 13 residues. The ends were cut back, 6 bases at V and 4 bases at J, with 13 bases in the middle. CDR3 in amino acids: CASSPEGKYEQYF. The CDR3 nucleotides are TGTGCCAGTAGCCCGGAGGGGAAGTACGAGCAGTACTTC.

The rearrangement links TRBV6-5 to TRBJ1-1; no definite D call. Trimming pared 5 bases from V and 1 base from J, leaving 8 bases between. The CDR3 extends over 13 amino acids. Germline CDR1 MNHEY, CDR2 SVGAGI. The CDR3 here is CASSRLANTEAFF. The DNA for the CDR3 is TGTGCCAGCAGTCGATTGGCGAACACTGAAGCTTTCTTT.

The chain uses TRBV9 and TRBJ2-3, with D perhaps matching TRBD2 (7 bases). Between the trimmed V and J ends, which lost 0 bases and 4 bases, there was a span of 15 bases. CDR1 SGDLS and CDR2 YYNGEE come from the germline V gene. The length of the CDR3 is 16 residues. This CDR3 reads CASSVDVGGPSDTQYF. The CDR3 bases are TGTGCCAGCAGCGTAGACGTGGGGGGGCCCTCAGATACGCAGTATTTT.

V gene TRBV29-1 combines with J gene TRBJ2-3, with D hard to call. The length of the CDR3 is 13 residues. CDR1 SQVTM and CDR2 ANQGSEA come from the germline V gene. V was trimmed by 5 bases and J by 0 bases, leaving 9 bases between them. The CDR3 spells CSVRGSSTDTQYF. CDR3 nucleotides: TGCAGCGTTCGAGGTTCTAGCACAGATACGCAGTATTTT.

This chain joins TRBV10-3 and TRBJ1-5, with D perhaps TRBD1 (5 bases). CDR1 is ENHRY and CDR2 is SYGVKD in the germline V gene. CDR3 length equals 13 residues. V lost 3 bases, J lost 2 bases, and 5 bases lay in between. The CDR3 sequence: CAISEGGNQPQHF. CDR3 DNA: TGTGCCATCAGTGAAGGGGGCAATCAGCCCCAGCATTTT.

J is TRBJ2-1 and V is TRBV30; 9 nucleotides line up with TRBD2. Germline CDR1 and CDR2: GTSNPN and SVGIG (reference sequence). Unmatched junction bases numbered 12, after V lost 0 bases and J lost 9 bases. The CDR3 contains 16 residues. The CDR3 loop is CAWSVRGLAGSIEQFF. DNA of the CDR3: TGTGCCTGGAGTGTAAGAGGGCTAGCGGGAAGTATTGAGCAGTTCTTC.